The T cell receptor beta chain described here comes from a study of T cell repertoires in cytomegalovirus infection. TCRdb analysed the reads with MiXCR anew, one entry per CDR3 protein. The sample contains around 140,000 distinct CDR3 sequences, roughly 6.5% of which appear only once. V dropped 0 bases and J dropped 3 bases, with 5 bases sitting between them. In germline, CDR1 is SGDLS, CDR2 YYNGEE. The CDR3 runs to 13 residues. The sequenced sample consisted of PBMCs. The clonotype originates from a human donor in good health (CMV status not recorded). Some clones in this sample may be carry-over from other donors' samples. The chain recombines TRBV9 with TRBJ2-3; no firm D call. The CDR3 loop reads CASSVGPTDTQYF. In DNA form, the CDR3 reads TGTGCCAGCAGCGTAGGACCGACAGATACGCAGTATTTT.